The 18 T cell receptor beta chains presented below share a single source sample, sequenced in a study of memory CD4+ T cells and cytomegalovirus serostatus. Measured with immunoSEQ multiplex PCR; TCRdb has only the in-frame clones, and not every one. This table has 61,000 or so clones, 80% appearing once. The sort gate was single viable CD3+CD4+CD8-CD45RO+ cells for memory CD4+ T cells. Sequenced sample: memory CD4+ T cells from blood. Receptor source: an adult in good health and CMV-seronegative. Some clones in this sample may be carry-over from other donors' samples.

Concerning this clone: Distinct nucleotide sequences in the sample also encode this CDR3. J is TRBJ1-1 and V is TRBV28; D gene ambiguous. Germline-derived CDR1 and CDR2 are MDHEN and SYDVKM. The CDR3 totals 14 residues. Trimming took off 2 bases at V and 1 base at J, with 8 bases between the two ends. CDR3: CASSLIIGNTEAFF. Written as DNA, the CDR3 is TGTGCCAGCAGTTTAATCATCGGGAACACTGAAGCTTTCTTT.

The rearrangement uses TRBV9 and TRBJ2-1, with D perhaps TRBD1 (5 bases). The CDR3 runs to 15 residues. Per the germline V gene, CDR1 is SGDLS and CDR2 is YYNGEE. V was trimmed by 5 bases and J by 0 bases, leaving 12 bases between them. The CDR3 DNA reads TGTGCCAGCAGTACCCAGGGCAGCTCCTACAATGAGCAGTTCTTC. Its translation: CASSTQGSSYNEQFF.

This clone occurred many times. This chain uses TRBV9 with TRBJ1-3, with 7 bases fitting TRBD1. The junction had 13 bases not matched to a gene; V was cut back by 3 bases and J by 4 bases. Germline V lookup: CDR1 SGDLS, CDR2 YYNGEE. This CDR3 has 17 amino acids. The CDR3 DNA follows: TGTGCCAGCAGCGAGGGACAGTTCGGGTTGATGGGAAACACCATATATTTT. It specifies CASSEGQFGLMGNTIYF.

The chain couples TRBV7-6 to TRBJ2-5; perhaps TRBD2 as D (6 bases). Germline V gene lookup returns CDR1 SGHVS and CDR2 FNYEAQ. V was shortened by 5 bases and J by 11 bases, with 12 bases between the two germline ends. The CDR3 consists of 11 residues. This CDR3 reads CASSPGLRQYF. Here the CDR3 DNA reads TGTGCCAGCAGCCCGGGACTTCGTCAGTACTTC.

The chain employs TRBV30 and TRBJ1-1; 8 positions agree with TRBD1. The CDR3 is 15 amino acids. After removal of 2 bases from V and 5 bases from J, the junction contained 10 bases not matched to a gene. The V gene's germline CDR1 is GTSNPN and CDR2 SVGIG (reference sequence). CDR3 loop: CAWSSPDRAYTEAFF. The CDR3 DNA reads as TGTGCCTGGAGTTCTCCGGACAGGGCATATACTGAAGCTTTCTTT.

V usage is TRBV5-1 and J usage is TRBJ2-2; maybe TRBD1 (6 bases). Looked up from germline, CDR1 is SGHRS and CDR2 is YFSETQ. V shed 10 bases and J shed 0 bases, with 19 bases lying between them. The CDR3 runs to 16 residues. CDR3 loop: CASFEGSGANTGELFF. The DNA for the CDR3 is TGCGCCTCCTTTGAGGGATCAGGGGCGAACACCGGGGAGCTGTTTTTT.

The J gene is TRBJ2-2, the V gene TRBV7-3; D tentatively fits TRBD1 or TRBD2 (5 bases each). Between the trimmed V and J ends, which lost 5 bases and 6 bases, there was a span of 13 bases. Germline V gene sequence: CDR1 SGHTA, CDR2 FQGTGA. The CDR3 is made up of 14 amino acids. The CDR3: CASSLGPSSGELFF. For the CDR3, the DNA is TGTGCCAGCAGCCTGGGACCCTCGTCCGGGGAGCTGTTTTTT.

The rearrangement links TRBV19 to TRBJ1-2; 11 positions agree with TRBD1. The germline V gene encodes CDR1 LNHDA and CDR2 SQIVND (reference sequence). V dropped 8 bases and J dropped 8; count of bases not matched to a gene: 13. CDR3 length: 15 residues. CDR3 DNA sequence: TGTGCCAGTTTACTTCGAGGACAGGGGGCAGAGGGCTACACCTTC. Encoded protein: CASLLRGQGAEGYTF.

CDR3 region: CASSKTSGASYEQYF. CDR3 DNA sequence: TGTGCCAGCAGCAAAACTAGCGGGGCTTCCTACGAGCAGTACTTC. The genes are TRBV11-1 and TRBJ2-7; 10 bases match TRBD2. CDR1 SGHAT and CDR2 FQDESV come from the germline V gene (reference sequence). CDR3 length: 15 residues. Unmatched junction bases numbered 5, after V lost 5 bases and J lost 1 base.

The genes are TRBV10-3 and TRBJ1-5, with TRBD1 matching 11 bases. Germline V lookup: CDR1 ENHRY, CDR2 SYGVKD. The junction had 6 bases not matched to a gene; V was cut back by 0 bases and J by 5 bases. The CDR3 has 17 amino acids. The CDR3 reads CAISESIRDRGYQPQHF. The CDR3 nucleotides read TGTGCCATCAGTGAGTCGATCCGGGACAGGGGGTATCAGCCCCAGCATTTT.

This rearrangement joins TRBV15 to TRBJ2-7; a possible D gene is TRBD2 (5 bases). The V end was cut by 2 bases, the J end by 3 bases, with 14 bases between. From germline, CDR1 is LNHNV and CDR2 YYDKDF (reference sequence). This CDR3 comprises 15 residues. The CDR3: CATSRLGSSGYEQYF. Here the CDR3 DNA reads TGTGCCACCAGCAGACTAGGGAGTTCGGGCTACGAGCAGTACTTC.

This chain connects TRBV5-5 to TRBJ1-1; tentative D call: TRBD1 (6 bases). The germline gives CDR1 SGHKS, CDR2 YYEKEE (reference sequence). V lost 2 bases to trimming and J lost 6 bases, with 26 bases between them. The CDR3 runs to 18 residues. Here the CDR3 DNA reads TGTGCCAGCAGCTTTATCCCGACCAGAACAGGGTTTCTAGCTGAAGCTTTCTTT. Translation: CASSFIPTRTGFLAEAFF. Full variable domain (outside the CDR3, taken from reference TRBV5-5 and TRBJ1-1): DAGVTQSPTHLIKTRGQQVTLRCSPISGHKSVSWYQQVLGQGPQFIFQYYEKEERGRGNFPDRFSARQFPNYSSELNVNALLLGDSALYLCASSFIPTRTGFLAEAFFGQGTRLTVV.

The rearrangement uses TRBV4-2 and TRBJ2-7; 11 bases are a match to TRBD1. Germline CDR1 reads LGHNA; CDR2 reads YNFKEQ. The CDR3 loop spans 15 amino acids. Unmatched junction bases numbered 7, after V lost 4 bases and J lost 5 bases. CDR3 sequence (DNA): TGTGCCAGCAGCCCCCGTACGGACAGGGGGCACGAGCAGTACTTC. Amino acid sequence: CASSPRTDRGHEQYF.

V and J are TRBV9 and TRBJ2-3; maybe TRBD2 (5 bases). The germline CDR1 and CDR2 sequences are SGDLS and YYNGEE. This CDR3 contains 14 residues. V shed 3 bases and J shed 3 bases, with 11 bases lying between them. CDR3 loop: CASSAHTRTDTQYF. CDR3 DNA sequence: TGTGCCAGCAGCGCCCACACTAGGACAGATACGCAGTATTTT.

This sequence joins TRBV30 and TRBJ1-2; 7 positions match TRBD1. The germline gives CDR1 GTSNPN, CDR2 SVGIG (reference sequence). The V and J ends lost 5 bases and 6 bases, in that order; junction bases with no gene match: 6. The CDR3 runs to 12 residues. In DNA, the CDR3 is TGTGCCTGGGACGACAGGGTCAATGGCTACACCTTC. It yields the protein CAWDDRVNGYTF.

This clone showed up just once. V usage is TRBV6-1 and J usage is TRBJ2-6; no clear D gene. Trimming cost V 4 bases and J 0 bases, with 7 bases left between them. The CDR3 is 15 residues long. Looked up from germline, CDR1 is MNHNS and CDR2 is SASEGT. CDR3 amino acids: CASSGPISGANVLTF. The CDR3, as DNA: TGTGCCAGCAGTGGACCCATCTCTGGGGCCAACGTCCTGACTTTC.

The gene calls are TRBV7-9 and TRBJ1-1; D perhaps matches TRBD1 (6 bases). The CDR3 contains 14 residues. Trimming shortened V by 5 bases and J by 1 base, and 11 bases separated the two germline ends. Germline CDR1 and CDR2: SEHNR and FQNEAQ (reference sequence). CDR3 residues: CASSPGHRNTEAFF. The CDR3 nucleotides read TGTGCCAGCAGCCCGGGACATAGGAACACTGAAGCTTTCTTT.

This clone was observed a handful of times. The gene calls are TRBV30 and TRBJ1-1; D ambiguous. Per germline, CDR1 GTSNPN and CDR2 SVGIG (reference sequence). The V end was cut by 1 base, the J end by 0 bases, with 12 bases between. This CDR3 comprises 15 residues. The CDR3 spells CAWSGGWGVNTEAFF. The CDR3 bases are TGTGCCTGGAGTGGAGGCTGGGGTGTGAACACTGAAGCTTTCTTT.